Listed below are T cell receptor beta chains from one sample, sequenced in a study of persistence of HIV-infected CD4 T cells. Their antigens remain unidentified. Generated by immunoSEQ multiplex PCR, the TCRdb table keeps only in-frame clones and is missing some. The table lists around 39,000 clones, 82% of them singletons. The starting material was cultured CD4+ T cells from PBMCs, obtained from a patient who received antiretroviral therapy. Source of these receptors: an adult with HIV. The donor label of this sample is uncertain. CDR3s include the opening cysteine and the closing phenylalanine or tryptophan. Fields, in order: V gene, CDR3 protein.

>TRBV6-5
CASGREVGNQPQHF
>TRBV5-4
CASSRNVGEKLFF
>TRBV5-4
CASSLRGNTGELFF
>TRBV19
CASNPGRKNTEAFF
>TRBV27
CASREGGTGEKLFF
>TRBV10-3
CAIRGQGQHYGYTF
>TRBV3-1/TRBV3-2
CASSLRSGTNYGYTF
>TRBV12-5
CASGIGGANTEAFF
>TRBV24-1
CATSSGTVTDTQYF
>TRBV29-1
CSVSRTLGTEAFF
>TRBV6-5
CASSQGYNSPLHF
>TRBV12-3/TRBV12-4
CASHPVTDTQYF
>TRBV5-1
CASSLDALGYGYTF
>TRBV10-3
CAISESEGLSYGYTF
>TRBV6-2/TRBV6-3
CASSYSISGLYTF
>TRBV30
CAWSVSSGASYNEQFF
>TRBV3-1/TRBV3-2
CASSQVRLRSSSGNTIYF
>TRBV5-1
CASSPRDRGNTEAFF
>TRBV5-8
CASSFRQANTDTQYF
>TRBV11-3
CASSFRERGMNTEAFF
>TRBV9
CASSMGQRNEKLFF
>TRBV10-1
CASSESRGRGYTF
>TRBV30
CAWTGQLAGGLNEQFF
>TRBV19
CASSMGDRGPYNEQFF
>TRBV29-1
CSVGDGVAKNIQYF
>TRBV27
CDLDEQFF
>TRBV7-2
CASGLASTYEQYF
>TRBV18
CASSPQRTPNTEAFF
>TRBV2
CASRELNPINEQFF
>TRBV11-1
CASSSTGLATGELFF
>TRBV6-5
CASSYTRTGLNYGYTF
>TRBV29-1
CSGLRSLGNTEAFF
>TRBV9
CASSVGLGPETQYF
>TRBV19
CASTTVGYVTEAFF
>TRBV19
CASSIQGGYSGANVLTF
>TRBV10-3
CAASVGATNTGELFF
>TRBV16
CASSQRPQGNTIYF
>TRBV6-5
CASSPRWGANVLTF
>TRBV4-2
CASSPQAAYEQYF
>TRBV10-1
CASSSFLYNEQFF
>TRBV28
CASSVETGALFF
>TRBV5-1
CASSLERGISEQYF
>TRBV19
CASSRDGNTEAFF
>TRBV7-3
CASSPSGSDADTQYF
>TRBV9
CASSPLGTRSPDEQFF
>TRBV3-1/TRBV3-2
CASSQGAGWSTEAFF
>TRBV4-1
CASSPLQGGTDTQYF
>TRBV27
CASSLTSGGRYTDTQYF
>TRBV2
CASSETEPTGAQPQHF
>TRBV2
CASSDNSAAGELFF
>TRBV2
CAGAVQETQYF
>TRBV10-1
CASSADGPAGKLFF
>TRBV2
CASSDPGGANTEAFF